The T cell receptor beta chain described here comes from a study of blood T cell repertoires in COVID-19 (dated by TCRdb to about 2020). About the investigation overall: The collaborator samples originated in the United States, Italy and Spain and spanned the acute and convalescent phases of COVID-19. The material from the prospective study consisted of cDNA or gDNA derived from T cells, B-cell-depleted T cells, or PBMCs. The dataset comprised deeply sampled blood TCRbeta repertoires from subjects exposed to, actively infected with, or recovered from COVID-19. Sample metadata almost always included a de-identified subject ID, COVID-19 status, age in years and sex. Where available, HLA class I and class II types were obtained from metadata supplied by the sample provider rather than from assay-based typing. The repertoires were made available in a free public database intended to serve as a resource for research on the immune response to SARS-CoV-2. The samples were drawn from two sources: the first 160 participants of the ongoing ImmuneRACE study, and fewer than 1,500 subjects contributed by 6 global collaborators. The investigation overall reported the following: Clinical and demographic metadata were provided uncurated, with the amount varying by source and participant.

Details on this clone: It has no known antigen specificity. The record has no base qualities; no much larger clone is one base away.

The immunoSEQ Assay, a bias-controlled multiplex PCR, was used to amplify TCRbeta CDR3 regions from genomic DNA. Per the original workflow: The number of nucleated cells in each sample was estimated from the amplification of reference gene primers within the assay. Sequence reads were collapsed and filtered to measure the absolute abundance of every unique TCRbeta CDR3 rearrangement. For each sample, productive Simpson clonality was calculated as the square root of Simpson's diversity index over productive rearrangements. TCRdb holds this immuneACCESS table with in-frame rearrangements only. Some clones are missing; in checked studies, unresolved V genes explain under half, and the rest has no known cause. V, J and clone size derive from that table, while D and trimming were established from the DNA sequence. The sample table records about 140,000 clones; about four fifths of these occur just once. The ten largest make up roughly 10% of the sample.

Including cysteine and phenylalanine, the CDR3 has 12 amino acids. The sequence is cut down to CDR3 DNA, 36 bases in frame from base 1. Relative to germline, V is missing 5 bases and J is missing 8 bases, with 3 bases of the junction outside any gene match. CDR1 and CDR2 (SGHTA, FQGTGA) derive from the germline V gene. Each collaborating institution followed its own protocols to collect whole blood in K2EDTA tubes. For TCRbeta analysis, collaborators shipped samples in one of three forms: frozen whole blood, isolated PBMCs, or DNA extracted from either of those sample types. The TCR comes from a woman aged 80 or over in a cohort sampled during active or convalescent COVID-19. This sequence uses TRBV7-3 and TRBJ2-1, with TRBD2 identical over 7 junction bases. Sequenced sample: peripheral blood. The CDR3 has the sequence CASSTTSDEQFF. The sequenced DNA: TGTGCCAGCAGCACAACTAGCGATGAGCAGTTCTTC. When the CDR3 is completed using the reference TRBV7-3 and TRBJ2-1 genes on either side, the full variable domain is GAGVSQTPSNKVTEKGKYVELRCDPISGHTALYWYRQSLGQGPEFLIYFQGTGAADDSGLPNDRFFAVRPEGSVSTLKIQRTERGDSAVYLCASSTTSDEQFFGPGTRLTVL.